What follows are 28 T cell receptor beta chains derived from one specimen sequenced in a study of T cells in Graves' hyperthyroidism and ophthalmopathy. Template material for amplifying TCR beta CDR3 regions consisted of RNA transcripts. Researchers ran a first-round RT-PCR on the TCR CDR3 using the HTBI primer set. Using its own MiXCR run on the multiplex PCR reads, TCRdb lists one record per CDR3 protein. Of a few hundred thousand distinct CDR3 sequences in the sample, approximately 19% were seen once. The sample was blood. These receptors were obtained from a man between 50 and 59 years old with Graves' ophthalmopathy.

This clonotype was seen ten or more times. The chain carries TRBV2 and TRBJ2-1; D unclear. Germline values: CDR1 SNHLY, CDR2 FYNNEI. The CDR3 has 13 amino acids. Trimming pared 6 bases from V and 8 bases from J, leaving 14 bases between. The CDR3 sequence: CASSGPGEDEQFF. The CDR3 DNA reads TGTGCCAGCAGCGGGCCAGGAGAAGATGAGCAGTTCTTC. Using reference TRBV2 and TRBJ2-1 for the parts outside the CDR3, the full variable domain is EPEVTQTPSHQVTQMGQEVILRCVPISNHLYFYWYRQILGQKVEFLVSFYNNEISEKSEIFDDQFSVERPDGSNFTLKIRSTKLEDSAMYFCASSGPGEDEQFFGPGTRLTVL.

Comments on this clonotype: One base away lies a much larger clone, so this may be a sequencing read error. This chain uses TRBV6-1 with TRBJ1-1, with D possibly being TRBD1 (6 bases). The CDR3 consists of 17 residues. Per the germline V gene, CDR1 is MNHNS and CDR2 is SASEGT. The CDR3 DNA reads TGTGCCAGCAGTGATCCGGCAACAGGGTGGGGAAACACTGGAGCTTTCTTT. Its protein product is CASSDPATGWGNTGAFF.

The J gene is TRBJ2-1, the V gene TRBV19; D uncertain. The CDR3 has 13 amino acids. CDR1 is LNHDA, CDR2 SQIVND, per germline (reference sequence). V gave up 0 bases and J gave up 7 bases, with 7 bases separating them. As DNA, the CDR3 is TGTGCCAGTAGTATAGAACCCGGGAATGAGCAGTTCTTC. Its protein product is CASSIEPGNEQFF.

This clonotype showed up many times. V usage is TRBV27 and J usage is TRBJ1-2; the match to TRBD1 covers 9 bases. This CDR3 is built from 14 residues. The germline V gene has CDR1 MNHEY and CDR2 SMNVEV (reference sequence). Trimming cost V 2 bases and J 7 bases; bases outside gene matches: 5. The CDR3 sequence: CASSLMGQGSGYTF. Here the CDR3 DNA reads TGTGCCAGCAGTTTAATGGGACAGGGTAGTGGCTACACCTTC.

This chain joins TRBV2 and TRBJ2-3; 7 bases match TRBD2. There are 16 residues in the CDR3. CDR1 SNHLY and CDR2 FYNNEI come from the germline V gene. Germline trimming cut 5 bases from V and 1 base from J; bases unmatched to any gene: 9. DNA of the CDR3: TGTGCCAGCAGTACGCGGCGCGGGAGAGGCACAGATACGCAGTATTTT. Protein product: CASSTRRGRGTDTQYF.

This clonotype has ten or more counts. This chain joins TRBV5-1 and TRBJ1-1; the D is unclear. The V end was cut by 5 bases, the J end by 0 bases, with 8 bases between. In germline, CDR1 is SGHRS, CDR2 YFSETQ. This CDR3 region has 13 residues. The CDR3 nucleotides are TGCGCCAGCAGGGAACAGCTGAACACTGAAGCTTTCTTT. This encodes CASREQLNTEAFF.

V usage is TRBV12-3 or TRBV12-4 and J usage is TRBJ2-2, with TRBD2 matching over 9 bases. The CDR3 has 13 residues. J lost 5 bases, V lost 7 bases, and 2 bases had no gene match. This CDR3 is CASITSGTGELFF. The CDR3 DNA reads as TGTGCCAGCATTACTAGCGGGACCGGGGAGCTGTTTTTT.

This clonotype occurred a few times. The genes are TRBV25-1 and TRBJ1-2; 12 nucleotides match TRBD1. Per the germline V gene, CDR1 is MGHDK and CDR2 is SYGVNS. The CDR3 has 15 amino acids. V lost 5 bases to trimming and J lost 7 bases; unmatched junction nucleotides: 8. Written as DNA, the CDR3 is TGTGCCAGCAGTCCTCCGGGACAGGGGGCATCTGGCTACACCTTC. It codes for CASSPPGQGASGYTF.

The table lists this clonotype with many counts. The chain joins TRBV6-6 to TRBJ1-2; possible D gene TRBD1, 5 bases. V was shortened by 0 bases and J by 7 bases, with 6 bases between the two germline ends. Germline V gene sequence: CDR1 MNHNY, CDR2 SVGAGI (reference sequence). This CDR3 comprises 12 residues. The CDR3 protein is CASSYSQGGYTF. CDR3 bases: TGTGCCAGCAGTTACTCGCAGGGTGGCTACACCTTC.

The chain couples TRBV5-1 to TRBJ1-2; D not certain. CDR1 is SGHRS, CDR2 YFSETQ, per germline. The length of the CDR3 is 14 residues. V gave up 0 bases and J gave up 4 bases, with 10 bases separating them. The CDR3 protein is CASSLESTFYGYTF. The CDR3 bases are TGCGCCAGCAGCTTGGAATCCACCTTCTATGGCTACACCTTC.

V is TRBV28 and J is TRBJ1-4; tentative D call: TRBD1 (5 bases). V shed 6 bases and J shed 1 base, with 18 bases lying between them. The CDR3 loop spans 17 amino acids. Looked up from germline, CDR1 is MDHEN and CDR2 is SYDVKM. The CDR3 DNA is TGTGCCAGCAGGGGAGACGGGCTGGGGGGAACTAATGAAAAACTGTTTTTT. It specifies CASRGDGLGGTNEKLFF.

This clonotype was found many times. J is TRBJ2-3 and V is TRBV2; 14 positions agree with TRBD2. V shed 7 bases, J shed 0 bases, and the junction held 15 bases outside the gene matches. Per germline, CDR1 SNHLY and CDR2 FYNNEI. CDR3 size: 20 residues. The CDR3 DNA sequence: TGTGCCAGCACCCCCTACGGGACTAGCGGGAGTTCGGGTAGCACAGATACGCAGTATTTT. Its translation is CASTPYGTSGSSGSTDTQYF. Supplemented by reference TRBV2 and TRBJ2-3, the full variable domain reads EPEVTQTPSHQVTQMGQEVILRCVPISNHLYFYWYRQILGQKVEFLVSFYNNEISEKSEIFDDQFSVERPDGSNFTLKIRSTKLEDSAMYFCASTPYGTSGSSGSTDTQYFGPGTRLTVL.

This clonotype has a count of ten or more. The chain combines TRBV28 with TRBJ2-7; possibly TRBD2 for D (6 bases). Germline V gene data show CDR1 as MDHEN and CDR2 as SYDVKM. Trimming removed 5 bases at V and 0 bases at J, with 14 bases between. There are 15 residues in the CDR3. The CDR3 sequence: CASSGDFPSSYEQYF. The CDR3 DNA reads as TGTGCCAGCAGTGGGGACTTCCCGAGCTCCTACGAGCAGTACTTC. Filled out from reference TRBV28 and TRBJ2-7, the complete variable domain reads DVKVTQSSRYLVKRTGEKVFLECVQDMDHENMFWYRQDPGLGLRLIYFSYDVKMKEKGDIPEGYSVSREKKERFSLILESASTNQTSMYLCASSGDFPSSYEQYFGPGTRLTVT.

The CDR3 is CASSPGTSALVEQYF. The DNA for the CDR3 is TGTGCCAGCAGCCCGGGGACTAGCGCCCTCGTCGAGCAGTACTTC. The rearrangement joins TRBV9 to TRBJ2-7, with 10 bases matching TRBD2. The CDR3 contains 15 residues. With 4 bases clipped from V and 6 bases from J, the junction kept 10 bases outside the gene matches. Germline values: CDR1 SGDLS, CDR2 YYNGEE.

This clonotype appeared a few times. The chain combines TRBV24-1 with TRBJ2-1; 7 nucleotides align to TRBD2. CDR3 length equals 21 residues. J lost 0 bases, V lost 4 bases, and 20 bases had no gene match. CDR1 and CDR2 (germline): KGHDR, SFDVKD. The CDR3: CATSDPSPPSGGLSSYNEQFF. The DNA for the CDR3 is TGTGCCACCAGTGACCCCTCGCCCCCTAGCGGCGGGTTGAGCTCCTACAATGAGCAGTTCTTC.

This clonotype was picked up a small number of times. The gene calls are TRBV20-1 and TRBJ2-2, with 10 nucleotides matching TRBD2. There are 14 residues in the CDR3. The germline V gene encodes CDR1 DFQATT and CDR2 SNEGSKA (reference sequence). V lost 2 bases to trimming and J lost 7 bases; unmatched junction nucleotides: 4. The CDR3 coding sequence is TGCAGTGCTAGAATAGCGGGAGGAGGCGGGGAGCTGTTTTTT. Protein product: CSARIAGGGGELFF.

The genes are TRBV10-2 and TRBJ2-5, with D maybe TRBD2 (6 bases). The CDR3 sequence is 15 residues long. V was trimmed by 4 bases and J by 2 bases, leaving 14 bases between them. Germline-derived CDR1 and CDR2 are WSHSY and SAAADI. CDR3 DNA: TGCGCCAGCAGTGGGGAGGAGGTGGGTCAAGAGACCCAGTACTTC. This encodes CASSGEEVGQETQYF.

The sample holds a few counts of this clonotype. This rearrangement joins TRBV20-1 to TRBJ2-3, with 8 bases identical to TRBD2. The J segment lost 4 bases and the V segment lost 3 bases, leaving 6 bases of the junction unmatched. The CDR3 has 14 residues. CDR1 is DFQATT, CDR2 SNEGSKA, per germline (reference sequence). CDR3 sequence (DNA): TGCAGTGCTAGGGTTGCGGGGGGCCCAGATACGCAGTATTTT. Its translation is CSARVAGGPDTQYF.

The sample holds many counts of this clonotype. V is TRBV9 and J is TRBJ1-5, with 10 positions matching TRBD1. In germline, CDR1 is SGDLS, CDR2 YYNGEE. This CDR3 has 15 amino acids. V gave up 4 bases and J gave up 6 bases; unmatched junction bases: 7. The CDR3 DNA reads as TGTGCCAGCAGCCCGTGGGACAGGGGCGGTCAGCCCCAGCATTTT. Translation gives CASSPWDRGGQPQHF.

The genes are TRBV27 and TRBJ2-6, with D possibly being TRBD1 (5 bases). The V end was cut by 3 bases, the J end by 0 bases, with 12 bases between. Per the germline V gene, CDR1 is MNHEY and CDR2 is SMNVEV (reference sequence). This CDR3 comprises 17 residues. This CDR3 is CASSLEPGISGANVLTF. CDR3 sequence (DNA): TGTGCCAGCAGTTTGGAACCAGGGATCTCTGGGGCCAACGTCCTGACTTTC.

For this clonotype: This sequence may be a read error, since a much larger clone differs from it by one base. CDR3 protein: CASSDSGTGGGNEQFF. CDR3 nucleotide sequence: TGTGCCAGCAGTGACTCCGGGACTGGCGGGGGCAATGAGCAGTTCTTC. This rearrangement joins TRBV6-4 to TRBJ2-1; TRBD2 matches at 7 bases. The CDR3 sequence is 16 residues long. The trim removed 0 bases at V and 6 bases at J, leaving 8 bases unmatched. From germline, CDR1 is MRHNA and CDR2 SNTAGT.

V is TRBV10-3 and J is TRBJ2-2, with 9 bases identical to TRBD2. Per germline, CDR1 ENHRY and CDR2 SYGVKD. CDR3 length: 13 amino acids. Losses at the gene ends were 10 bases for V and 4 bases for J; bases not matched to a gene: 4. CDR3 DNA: TGTGCCACCAGGACTAGCGTCACCGGGGAGCTGTTTTTT. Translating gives CATRTSVTGELFF.

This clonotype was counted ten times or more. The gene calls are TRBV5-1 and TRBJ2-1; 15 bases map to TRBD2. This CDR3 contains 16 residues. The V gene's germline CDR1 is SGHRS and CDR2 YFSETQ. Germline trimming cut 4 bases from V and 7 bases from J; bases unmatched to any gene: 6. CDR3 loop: CASSPGLAGGLNEQFF. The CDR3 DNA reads TGCGCCAGCAGCCCGGGACTAGCGGGAGGTTTGAATGAGCAGTTCTTC.

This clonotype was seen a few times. The CDR3 DNA is TGTGCCAGCAGGGCCGCAAATCAGCCCCAGCATTTT. It encodes CASRAANQPQHF. This chain joins TRBV7-9 and TRBJ1-5; no clear D. In germline, CDR1 is SEHNR, CDR2 FQNEAQ (reference sequence). This CDR3 has 12 amino acids. V lost 6 bases to trimming and J lost 4 bases, with 7 bases between them.

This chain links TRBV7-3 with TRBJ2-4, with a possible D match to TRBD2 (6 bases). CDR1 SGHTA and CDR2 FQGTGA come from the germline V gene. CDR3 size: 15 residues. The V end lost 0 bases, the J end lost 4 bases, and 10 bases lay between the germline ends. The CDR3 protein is CASSLTGGGKNIQYF. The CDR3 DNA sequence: TGTGCCAGCAGCTTAACGGGGGGTGGGAAAAACATTCAGTACTTC. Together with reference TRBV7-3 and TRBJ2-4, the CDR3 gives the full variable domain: GAGVSQTPSNKVTEKGKYVELRCDPISGHTALYWYRQSLGQGPEFLIYFQGTGAADDSGLPNDRFFAVRPEGSVSTLKIQRTERGDSAVYLCASSLTGGGKNIQYFGAGTRLSVL.

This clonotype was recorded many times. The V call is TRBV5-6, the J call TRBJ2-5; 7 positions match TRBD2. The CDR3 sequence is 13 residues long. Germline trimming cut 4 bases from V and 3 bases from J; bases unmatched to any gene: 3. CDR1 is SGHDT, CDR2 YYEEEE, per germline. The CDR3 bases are TGTGCCAGCAGCCCAACTAGCGAAGAGACCCAGTACTTC. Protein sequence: CASSPTSEETQYF.

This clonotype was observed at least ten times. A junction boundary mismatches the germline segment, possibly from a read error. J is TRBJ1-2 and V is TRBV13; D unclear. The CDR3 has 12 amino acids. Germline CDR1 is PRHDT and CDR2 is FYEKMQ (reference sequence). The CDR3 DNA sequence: TGTGCCAGCAGCCTAGGTCGGGGTAAATACACCTTC. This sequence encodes CASSLGRGKYTF.

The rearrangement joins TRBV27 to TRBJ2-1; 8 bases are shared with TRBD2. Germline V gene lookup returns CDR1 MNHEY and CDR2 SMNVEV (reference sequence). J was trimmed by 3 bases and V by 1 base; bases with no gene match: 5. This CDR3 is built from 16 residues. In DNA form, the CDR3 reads TGTGCCAGCAGTTTATTGTCTAGCGGGTTCTACAATGAGCAGTTCTTC. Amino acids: CASSLLSSGFYNEQFF.